The clone carrying this T cell receptor (beta chain) was recorded a few times. Its specificity is not known. The germline gives CDR1 SQVTM, CDR2 ANQGSEA. V was clipped by 4 bases and J by 7 bases; unmatched bases: 2. The CDR3 has 13 amino acids. This entry is derived from a study of T-cell reconstitution after alpha-beta-depleted transplantation in children. Findings of the study overall: The origin of high day-60 TCRbeta diversity in some patients lay in surviving recipient T cells and thymic progenitors. It was reported that alpha-beta T cells came from several hundred expanded graft clones (about two months after transplant). Newly produced T cells mostly accounted for T-cell counts and diversity one year post-transplant.

Unique molecular identifiers were built into the TCRbeta library. TCRdb re-analysed the PCR reads in MiXCR, keeping a single row per CDR3 protein. The top ten hold around a third of the sample, which has 450,000 to 700,000 distinct CDR3 sequences, roughly 30% seen once. The sample here was PBMCs, taken before TCRalphabeta/CD19-depleted stem cell transplant. The rearrangement links TRBV29-1 to TRBJ1-4; 11 nucleotides line up with TRBD1. This clonotype was sampled from a boy under two years old with Wiskott-Aldrich syndrome, due to receive a stem cell transplant. The CDR3 nucleotides read TGCAGCGTTGGAGGGACAGGGGGTGAAAAACTGTTTTTT. Protein product: CSVGGTGGEKLFF.